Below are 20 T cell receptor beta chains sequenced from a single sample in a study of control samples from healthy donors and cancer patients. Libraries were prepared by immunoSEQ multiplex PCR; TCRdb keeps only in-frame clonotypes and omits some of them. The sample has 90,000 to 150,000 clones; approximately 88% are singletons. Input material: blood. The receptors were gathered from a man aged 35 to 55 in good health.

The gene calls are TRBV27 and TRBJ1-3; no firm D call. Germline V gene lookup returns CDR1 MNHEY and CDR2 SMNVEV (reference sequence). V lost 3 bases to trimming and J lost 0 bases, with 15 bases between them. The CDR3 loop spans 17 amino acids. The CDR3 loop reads CASSFLQPGSSGNTIYF. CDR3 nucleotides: TGTGCCAGCAGTTTCCTTCAGCCCGGGAGCTCTGGAAACACCATATATTTT.

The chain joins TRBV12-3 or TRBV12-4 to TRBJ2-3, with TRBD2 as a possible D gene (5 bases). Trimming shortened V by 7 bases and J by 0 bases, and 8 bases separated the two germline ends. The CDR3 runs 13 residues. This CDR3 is CASNSGSTDTQYF. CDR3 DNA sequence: TGTGCCAGCAACTCGGGGAGCACAGATACGCAGTATTTT.

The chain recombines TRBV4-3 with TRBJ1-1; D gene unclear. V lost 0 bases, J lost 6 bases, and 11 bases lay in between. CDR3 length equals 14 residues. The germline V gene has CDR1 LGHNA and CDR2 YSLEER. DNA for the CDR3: TGCGCCAGCAGCCAAGAAAGGACTTACCCTGAAGCTTTCTTT. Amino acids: CASSQERTYPEAFF.

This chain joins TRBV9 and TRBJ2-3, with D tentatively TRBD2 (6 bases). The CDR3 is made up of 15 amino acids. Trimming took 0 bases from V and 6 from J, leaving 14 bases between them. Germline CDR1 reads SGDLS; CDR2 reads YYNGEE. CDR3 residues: CASSVGGGVKDTQYF. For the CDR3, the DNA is TGTGCCAGCAGCGTAGGAGGCGGGGTGAAGGATACGCAGTATTTT.

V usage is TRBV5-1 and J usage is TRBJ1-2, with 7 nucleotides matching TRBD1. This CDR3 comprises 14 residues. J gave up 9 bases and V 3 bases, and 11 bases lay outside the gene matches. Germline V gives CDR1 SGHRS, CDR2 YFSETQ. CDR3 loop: CASSSTRDRDSYTF. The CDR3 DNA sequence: TGCGCCAGCAGCTCTACCCGGGACAGAGATAGCTACACCTTC.

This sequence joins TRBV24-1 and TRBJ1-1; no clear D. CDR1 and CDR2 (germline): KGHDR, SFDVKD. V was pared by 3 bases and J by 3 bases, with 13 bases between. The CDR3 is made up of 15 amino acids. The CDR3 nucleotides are TGTGCCACCAGTGATACATTCAGCGAGGACACTGAAGCTTTCTTT. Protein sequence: CATSDTFSEDTEAFF.

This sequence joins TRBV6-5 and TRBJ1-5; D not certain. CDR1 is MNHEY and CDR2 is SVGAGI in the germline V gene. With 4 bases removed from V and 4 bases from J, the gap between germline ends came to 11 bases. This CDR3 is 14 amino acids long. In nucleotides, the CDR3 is TGTGCCAGCAGTTTCGGACGGCAAAATCAGCCCCAGCATTTT. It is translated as CASSFGRQNQPQHF.

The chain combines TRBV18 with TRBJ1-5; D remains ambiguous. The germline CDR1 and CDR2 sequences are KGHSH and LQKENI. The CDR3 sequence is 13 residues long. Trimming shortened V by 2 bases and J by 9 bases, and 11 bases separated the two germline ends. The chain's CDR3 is CASSPDGSGPQHF. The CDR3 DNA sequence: TGTGCCAGCTCACCAGACGGATCGGGGCCCCAGCATTTT. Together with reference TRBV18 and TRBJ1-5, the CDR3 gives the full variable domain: NAGVMQNPRHLVRRRGQEARLRCSPMKGHSHVYWYRQLPEEGLKFMVYLQKENIIDESGMPKERFSAEFPKEGPSILRIQQVVRGDSAAYFCASSPDGSGPQHFGDGTRLSIL.

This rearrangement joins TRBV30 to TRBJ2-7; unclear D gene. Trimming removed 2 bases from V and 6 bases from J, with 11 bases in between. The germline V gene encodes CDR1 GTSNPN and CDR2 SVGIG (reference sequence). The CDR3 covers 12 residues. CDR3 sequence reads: CAWSFSELEQYF. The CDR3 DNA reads TGTGCCTGGAGTTTTTCAGAGCTCGAGCAGTACTTC.

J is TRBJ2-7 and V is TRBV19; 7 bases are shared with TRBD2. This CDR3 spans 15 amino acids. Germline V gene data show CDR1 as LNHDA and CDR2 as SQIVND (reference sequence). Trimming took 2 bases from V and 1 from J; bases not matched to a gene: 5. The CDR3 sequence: CASSIPGLVSYEQYF. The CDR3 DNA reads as TGTGCCAGTAGTATACCCGGACTAGTTTCCTACGAGCAGTACTTC.

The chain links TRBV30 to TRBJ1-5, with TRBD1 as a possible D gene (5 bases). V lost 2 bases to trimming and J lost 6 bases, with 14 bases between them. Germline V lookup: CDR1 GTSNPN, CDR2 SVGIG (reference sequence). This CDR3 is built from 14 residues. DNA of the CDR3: TGTGCCTGGAGTATGGGTCAGGGTAGTCAGCCCCAGCATTTT. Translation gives CAWSMGQGSQPQHF.

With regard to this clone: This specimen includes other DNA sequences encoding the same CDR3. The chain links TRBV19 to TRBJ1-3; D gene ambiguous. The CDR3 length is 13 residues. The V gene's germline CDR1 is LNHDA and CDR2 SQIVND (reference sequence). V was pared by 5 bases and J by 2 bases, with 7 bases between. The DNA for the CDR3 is TGTGCCAGTAGTCTGGGGACTGGAAACACCATATATTTT. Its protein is CASSLGTGNTIYF.

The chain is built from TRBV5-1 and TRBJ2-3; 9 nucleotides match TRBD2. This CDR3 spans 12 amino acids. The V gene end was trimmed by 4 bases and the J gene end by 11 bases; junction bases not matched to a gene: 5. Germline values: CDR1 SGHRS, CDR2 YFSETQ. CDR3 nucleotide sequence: TGCGCCAGCAGCCCCACAGCGGGGGGGCAGTATTTT. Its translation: CASSPTAGGQYF.

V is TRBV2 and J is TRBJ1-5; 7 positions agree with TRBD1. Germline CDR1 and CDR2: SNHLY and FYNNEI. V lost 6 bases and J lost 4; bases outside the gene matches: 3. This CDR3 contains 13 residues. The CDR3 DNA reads TGTGCCAGCAGAGGGACAGCAAATCAGCCCCAGCATTTT. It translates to CASRGTANQPQHF.

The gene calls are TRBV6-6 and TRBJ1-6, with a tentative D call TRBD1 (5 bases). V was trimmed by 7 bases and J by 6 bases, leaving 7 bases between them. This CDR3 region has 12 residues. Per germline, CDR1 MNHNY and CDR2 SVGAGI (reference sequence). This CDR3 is CASTGSNSPLHF. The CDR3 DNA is TGTGCCAGCACAGGGAGTAATTCACCCCTCCACTTT.

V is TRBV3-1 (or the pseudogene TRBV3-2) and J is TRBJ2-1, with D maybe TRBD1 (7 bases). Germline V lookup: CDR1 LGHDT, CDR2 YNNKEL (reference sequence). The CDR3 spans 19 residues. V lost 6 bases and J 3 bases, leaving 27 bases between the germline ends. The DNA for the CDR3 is TGTGCCAGCAGTTTTTGGACAGGAGGGGGAATACCGATCTACAATGAGCAGTTCTTC. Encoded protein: CASSFWTGGGIPIYNEQFF.

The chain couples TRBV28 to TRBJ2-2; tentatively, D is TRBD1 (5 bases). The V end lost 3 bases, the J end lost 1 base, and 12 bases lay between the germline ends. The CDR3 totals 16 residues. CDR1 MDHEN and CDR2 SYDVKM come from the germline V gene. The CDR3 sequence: CASSFPRQLNTGELFF. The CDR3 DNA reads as TGTGCCAGCAGTTTCCCCAGACAGCTGAACACCGGGGAGCTGTTTTTT.

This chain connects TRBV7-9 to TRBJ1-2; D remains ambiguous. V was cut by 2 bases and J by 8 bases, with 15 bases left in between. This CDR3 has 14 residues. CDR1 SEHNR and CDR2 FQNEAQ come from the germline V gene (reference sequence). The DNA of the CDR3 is TGTGCCAGCAGCTTACGGCCTGGGAATGCGGGCTACACCTTC. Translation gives CASSLRPGNAGYTF.

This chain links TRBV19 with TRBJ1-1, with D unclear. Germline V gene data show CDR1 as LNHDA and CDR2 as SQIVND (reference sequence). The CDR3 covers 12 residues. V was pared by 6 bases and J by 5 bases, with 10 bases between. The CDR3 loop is CASRDPVTEAFF. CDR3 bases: TGTGCCAGTAGGGACCCGGTAACTGAAGCTTTCTTT.

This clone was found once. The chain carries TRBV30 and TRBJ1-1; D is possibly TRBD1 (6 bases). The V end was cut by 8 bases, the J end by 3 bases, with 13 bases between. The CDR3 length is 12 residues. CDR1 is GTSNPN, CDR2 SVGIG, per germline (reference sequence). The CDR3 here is CAQAQGYTEAFF. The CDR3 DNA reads TGTGCCCAAGCACAGGGATACACTGAAGCTTTCTTT.